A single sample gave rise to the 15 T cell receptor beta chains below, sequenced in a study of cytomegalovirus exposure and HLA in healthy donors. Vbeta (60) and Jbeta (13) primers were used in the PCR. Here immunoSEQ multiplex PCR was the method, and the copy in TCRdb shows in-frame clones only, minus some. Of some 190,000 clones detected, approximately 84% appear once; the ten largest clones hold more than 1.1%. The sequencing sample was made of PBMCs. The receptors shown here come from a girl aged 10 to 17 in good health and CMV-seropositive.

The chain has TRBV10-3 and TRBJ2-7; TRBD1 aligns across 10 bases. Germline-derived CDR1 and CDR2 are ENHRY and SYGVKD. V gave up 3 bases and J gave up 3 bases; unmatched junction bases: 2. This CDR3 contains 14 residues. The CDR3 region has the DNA TGTGCCATCAGTGACGGGACAGGGGTCTACGAGCAGTACTTC. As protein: CAISDGTGVYEQYF.

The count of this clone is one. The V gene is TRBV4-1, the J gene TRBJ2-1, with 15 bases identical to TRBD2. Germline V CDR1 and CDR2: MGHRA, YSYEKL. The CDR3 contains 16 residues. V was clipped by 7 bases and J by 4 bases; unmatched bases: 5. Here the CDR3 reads CASTPGLAGGYNEQFF. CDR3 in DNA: TGCGCCAGCACTCCGGGACTAGCGGGAGGTTACAATGAGCAGTTCTTC.

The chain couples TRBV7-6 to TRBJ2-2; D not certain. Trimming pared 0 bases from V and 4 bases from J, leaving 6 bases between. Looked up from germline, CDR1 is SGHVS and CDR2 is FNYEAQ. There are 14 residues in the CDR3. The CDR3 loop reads CASSLALITGELFF. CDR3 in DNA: TGTGCCAGCAGCTTAGCCCTTATCACCGGGGAGCTGTTTTTT.

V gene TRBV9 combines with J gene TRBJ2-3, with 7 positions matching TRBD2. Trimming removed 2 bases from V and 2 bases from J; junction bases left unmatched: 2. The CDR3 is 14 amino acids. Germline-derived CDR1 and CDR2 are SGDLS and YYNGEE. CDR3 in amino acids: CASSVRDYTDTQYF. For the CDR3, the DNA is TGTGCCAGCAGCGTGCGGGACTACACAGATACGCAGTATTTT.

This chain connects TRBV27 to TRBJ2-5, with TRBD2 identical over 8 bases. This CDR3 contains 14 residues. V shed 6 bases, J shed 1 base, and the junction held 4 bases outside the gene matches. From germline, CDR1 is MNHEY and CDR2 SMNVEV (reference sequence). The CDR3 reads CASSRGGSQETQYF. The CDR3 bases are TGTGCCAGCAGCCGCGGGGGGTCCCAAGAGACCCAGTACTTC.

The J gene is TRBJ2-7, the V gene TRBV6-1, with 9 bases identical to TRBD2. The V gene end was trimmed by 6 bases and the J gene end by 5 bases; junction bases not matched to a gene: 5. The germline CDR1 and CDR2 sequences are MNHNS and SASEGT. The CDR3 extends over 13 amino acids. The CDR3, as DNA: TGTGCCAGCAGCCTTAGCGGGAGCCACGAGCAGTACTTC. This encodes CASSLSGSHEQYF.

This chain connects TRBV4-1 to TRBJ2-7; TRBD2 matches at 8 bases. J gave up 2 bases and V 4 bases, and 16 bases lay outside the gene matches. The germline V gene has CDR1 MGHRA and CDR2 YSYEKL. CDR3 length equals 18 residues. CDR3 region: CASSRHTSSGAGAYEQYF. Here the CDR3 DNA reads TGCGCCAGCAGCCGCCACACCAGTAGCGGGGCGGGCGCCTACGAGCAGTACTTC.

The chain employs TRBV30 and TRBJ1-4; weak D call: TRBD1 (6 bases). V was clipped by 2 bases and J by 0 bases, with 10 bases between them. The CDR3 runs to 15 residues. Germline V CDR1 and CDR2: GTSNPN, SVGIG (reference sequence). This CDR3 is CAWSRGITTNEKLFF. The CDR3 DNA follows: TGTGCCTGGAGTAGGGGGATTACAACTAATGAAAAACTGTTTTTT.

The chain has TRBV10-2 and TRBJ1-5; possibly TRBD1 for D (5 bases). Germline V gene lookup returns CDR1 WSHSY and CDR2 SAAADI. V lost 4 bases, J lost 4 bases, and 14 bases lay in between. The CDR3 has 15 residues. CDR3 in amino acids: CASSGQLKPNQPQHF. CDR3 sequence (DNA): TGCGCCAGCAGTGGACAGCTTAAACCGAATCAGCCCCAGCATTTT.

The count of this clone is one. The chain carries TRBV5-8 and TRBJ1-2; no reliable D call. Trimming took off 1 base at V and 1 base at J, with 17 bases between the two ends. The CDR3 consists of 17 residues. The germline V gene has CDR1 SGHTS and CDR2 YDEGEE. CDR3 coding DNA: TGTGCCAGCAGCTTGACTGCCCGGGAAGATCGTAACTATGGCTACACCTTC. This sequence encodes CASSLTAREDRNYGYTF.

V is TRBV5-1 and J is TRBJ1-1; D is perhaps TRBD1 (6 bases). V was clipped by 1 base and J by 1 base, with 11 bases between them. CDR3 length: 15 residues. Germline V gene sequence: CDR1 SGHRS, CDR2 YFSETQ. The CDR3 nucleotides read TGCGCCAGCAGCTTGAGACAGGCCAGGAACACTGAAGCTTTCTTT. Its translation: CASSLRQARNTEAFF.

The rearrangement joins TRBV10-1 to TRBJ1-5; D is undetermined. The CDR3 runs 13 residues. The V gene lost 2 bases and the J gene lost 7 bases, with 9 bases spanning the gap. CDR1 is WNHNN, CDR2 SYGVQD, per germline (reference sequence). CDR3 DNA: TGCGCCAGCAGTGAGCGAGGGTTCCAGCCCCAGCATTTT. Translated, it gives CASSERGFQPQHF.

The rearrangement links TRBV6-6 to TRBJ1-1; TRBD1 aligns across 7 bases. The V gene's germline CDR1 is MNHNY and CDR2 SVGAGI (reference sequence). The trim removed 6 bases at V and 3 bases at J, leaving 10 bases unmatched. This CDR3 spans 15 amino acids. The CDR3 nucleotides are TGTGCCAGCAGCCCTAGTGACAGGGATCACACTGAAGCTTTCTTT. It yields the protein CASSPSDRDHTEAFF.

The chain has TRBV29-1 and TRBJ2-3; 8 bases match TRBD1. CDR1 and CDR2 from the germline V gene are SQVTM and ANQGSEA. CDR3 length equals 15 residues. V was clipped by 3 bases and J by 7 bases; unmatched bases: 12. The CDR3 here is CSVDQGGQAQYTQYF. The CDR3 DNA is TGCAGCGTTGACCAGGGGGGACAGGCCCAGTATACGCAGTATTTT.

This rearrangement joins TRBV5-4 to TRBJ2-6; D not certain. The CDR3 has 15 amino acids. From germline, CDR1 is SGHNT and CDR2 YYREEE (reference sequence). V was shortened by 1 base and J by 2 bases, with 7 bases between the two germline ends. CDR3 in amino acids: CASSLKQTGANVLTF. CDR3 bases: TGTGCCAGCAGCTTGAAACAGACTGGGGCCAACGTCCTGACTTTC.